This entry describes one TCR beta chain. Read sequence stops 3 residues before the CDR3 end, and the germline J gene provides the missing end. These data come from a study of T cells in women clearing cervical HPV infection. The assay was immunoSEQ multiplex PCR, and TCRdb's table has in-frame clones only and misses some. The sample totals fewer than 40,000 clones. The CDR3 is 15 residues long. V shed 5 bases and J 1 base; nucleotides not matched to a gene: 7. Germline CDR1 is GTSNPN and CDR2 is SVGIG (reference sequence). The TCR originated in a woman between 18 and 70 years old with a cervical HPV16 infection that either progressed to CIN3+ or cleared (not recorded which). The V call is TRBV30, the J call TRBJ2-1; 8 positions agree with TRBD1. The sequencing sample was made of blood buffy coat. CDR3 loop: CAWASGTGSYNEQFF. The covered CDR3 bases are TGTGCCTGGGCCTCCGGGACAGGTTCCTACAATGAG.